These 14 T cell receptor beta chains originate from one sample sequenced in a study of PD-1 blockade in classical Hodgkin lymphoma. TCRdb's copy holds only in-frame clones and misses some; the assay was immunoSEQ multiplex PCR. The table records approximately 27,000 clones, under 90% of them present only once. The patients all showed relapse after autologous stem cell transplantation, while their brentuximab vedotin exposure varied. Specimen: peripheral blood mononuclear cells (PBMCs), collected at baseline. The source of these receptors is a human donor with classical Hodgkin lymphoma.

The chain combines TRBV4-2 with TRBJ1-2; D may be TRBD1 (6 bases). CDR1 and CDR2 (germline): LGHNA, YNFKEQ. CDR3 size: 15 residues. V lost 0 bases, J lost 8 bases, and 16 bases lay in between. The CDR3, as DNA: TGTGCCAGCAGCCAAGACGGGACATTCGAAAGGGGCTACACCTTC. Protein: CASSQDGTFERGYTF.

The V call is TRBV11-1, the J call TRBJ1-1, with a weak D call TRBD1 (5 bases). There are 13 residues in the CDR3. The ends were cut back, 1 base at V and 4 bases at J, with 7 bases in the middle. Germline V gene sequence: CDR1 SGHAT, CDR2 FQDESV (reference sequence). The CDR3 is CASSLDGATEAFF. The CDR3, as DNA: TGTGCCAGCAGCTTAGATGGGGCCACTGAAGCTTTCTTT.

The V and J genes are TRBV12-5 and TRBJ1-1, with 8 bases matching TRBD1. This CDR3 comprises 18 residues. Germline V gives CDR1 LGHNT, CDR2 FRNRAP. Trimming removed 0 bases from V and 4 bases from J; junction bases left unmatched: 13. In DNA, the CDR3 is TGTGCTAGTGGTTTGGTATTAGGACAGGGCCATCGGACCACTGAAGCTTTCTTT. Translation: CASGLVLGQGHRTTEAFF. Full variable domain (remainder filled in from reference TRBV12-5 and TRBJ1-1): DARVTQTPRHKVTEMGQEVTMRCQPILGHNTVFWYRQTMMQGLELLAYFRNRAPLDDSGMPKDRFSAEMPDATLATLKIQPSEPRDSAVYFCASGLVLGQGHRTTEAFFGQGTRLTVV.

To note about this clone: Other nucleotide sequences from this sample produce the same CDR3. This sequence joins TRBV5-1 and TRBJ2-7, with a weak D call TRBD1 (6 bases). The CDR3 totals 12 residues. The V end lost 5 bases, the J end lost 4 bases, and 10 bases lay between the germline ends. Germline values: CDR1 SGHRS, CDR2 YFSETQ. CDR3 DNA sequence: TGCGCCAGCAGTTTACAGGGATACGAGCAGTACTTC. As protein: CASSLQGYEQYF.

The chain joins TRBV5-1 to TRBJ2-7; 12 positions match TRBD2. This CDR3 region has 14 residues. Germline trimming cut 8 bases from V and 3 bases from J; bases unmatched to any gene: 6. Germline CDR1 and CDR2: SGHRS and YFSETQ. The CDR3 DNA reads TGCGCCAGTAACCTAGCGGGGGGGAACTACGAGCAGTACTTC. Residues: CASNLAGGNYEQYF.

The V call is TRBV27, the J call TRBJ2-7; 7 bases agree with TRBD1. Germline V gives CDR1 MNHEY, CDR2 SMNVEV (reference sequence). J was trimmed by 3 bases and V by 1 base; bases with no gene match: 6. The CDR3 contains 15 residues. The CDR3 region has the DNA TGTGCCAGCAGTTTATACCCGACAGGGATCTACGAGCAGTACTTC. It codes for CASSLYPTGIYEQYF.

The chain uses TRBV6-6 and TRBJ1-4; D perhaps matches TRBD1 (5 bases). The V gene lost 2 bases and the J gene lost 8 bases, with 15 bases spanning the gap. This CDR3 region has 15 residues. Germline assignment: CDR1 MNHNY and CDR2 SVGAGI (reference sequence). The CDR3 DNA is TGTGCCAGCAGTTACGGGGCCCCAAAGGACGAAAAACTGTTTTTT. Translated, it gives CASSYGAPKDEKLFF.

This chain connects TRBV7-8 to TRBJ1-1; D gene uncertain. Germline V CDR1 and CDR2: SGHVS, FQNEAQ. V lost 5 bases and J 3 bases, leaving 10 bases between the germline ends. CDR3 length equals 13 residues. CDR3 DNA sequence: TGTGCCAGCAGCCTCAAGGGTGACACTGAAGCTTTCTTT. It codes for CASSLKGDTEAFF.

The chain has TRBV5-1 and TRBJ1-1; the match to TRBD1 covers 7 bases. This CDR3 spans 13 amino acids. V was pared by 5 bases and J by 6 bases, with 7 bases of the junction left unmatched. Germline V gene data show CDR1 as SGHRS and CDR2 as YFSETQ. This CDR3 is CASRRSTGSEAFF. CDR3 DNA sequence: TGCGCCAGCAGGCGTTCGACAGGGTCTGAAGCTTTCTTT. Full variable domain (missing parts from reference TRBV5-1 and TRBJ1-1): KAGVTQTPRYLIKTRGQQVTLSCSPISGHRSVSWYQQTPGQGLQFLFEYFSETQRNKGNFPGRFSGRQFSNSRSEMNVSTLELGDSALYLCASRRSTGSEAFFGQGTRLTVV.

The CDR3 DNA is TGTGCCAGCATCGGACAGGGCGTTAGTAACTATGGCTACACCTTC. It encodes CASIGQGVSNYGYTF. The V and J genes are TRBV6-1 and TRBJ1-2, with 8 nucleotides matching TRBD1. CDR3 length: 15 residues. Germline loops: CDR1 MNHNS, CDR2 SASEGT. The V and J ends lost 7 bases and 1 base, in that order; junction bases with no gene match: 8.

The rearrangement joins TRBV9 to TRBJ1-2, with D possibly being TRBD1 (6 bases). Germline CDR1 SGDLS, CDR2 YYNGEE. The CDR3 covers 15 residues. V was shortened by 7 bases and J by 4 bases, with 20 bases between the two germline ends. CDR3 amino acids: CASGTTGSGSYGYTF. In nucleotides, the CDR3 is TGTGCCAGCGGGACCACAGGGAGTGGGAGCTATGGCTACACCTTC.

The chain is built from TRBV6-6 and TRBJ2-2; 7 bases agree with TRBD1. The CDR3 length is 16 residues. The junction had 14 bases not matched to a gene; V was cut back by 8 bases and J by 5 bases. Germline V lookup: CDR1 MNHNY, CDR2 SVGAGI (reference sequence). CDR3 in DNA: TGTGCCAGCGACCATAGTACAGGGGAACGGACCGGGGAGCTGTTTTTT. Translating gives CASDHSTGERTGELFF.

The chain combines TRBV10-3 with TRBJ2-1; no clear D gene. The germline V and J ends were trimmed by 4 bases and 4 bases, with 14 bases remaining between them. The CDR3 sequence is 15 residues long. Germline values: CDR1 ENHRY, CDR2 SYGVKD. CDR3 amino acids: CAISGVPNGYNEQFF. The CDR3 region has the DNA TGTGCCATCAGTGGGGTCCCGAATGGTTACAATGAGCAGTTCTTC.

The CDR3 spells CASSPAEASGGDTQYF. DNA for the CDR3: TGTGCCAGTAGTCCAGCGGAGGCTAGCGGGGGTGATACGCAGTATTTT. This chain joins TRBV19 and TRBJ2-3; 10 positions agree with TRBD2. Trimming removed 5 bases from V and 6 bases from J; junction bases left unmatched: 11. Germline lookup yields CDR1 LNHDA and CDR2 SQIVND (reference sequence). The CDR3 runs 16 residues.